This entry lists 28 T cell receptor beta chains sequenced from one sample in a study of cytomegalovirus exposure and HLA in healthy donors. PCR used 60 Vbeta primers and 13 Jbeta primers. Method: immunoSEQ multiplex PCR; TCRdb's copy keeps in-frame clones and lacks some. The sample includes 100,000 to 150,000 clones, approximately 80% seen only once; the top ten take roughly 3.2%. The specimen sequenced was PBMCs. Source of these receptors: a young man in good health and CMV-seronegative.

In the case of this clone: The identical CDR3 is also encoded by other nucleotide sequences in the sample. CDR3 residues: CASSVGRGGNTEAFF. In DNA, the CDR3 is TGTGCCAGCAGCGTAGGGAGAGGAGGGAACACTGAAGCTTTCTTT. This chain uses TRBV9 with TRBJ1-1; D is unresolved. Germline V lookup: CDR1 SGDLS, CDR2 YYNGEE. The ends were cut back, 0 bases at V and 1 base at J, with 10 bases in the middle. This CDR3 comprises 15 residues.

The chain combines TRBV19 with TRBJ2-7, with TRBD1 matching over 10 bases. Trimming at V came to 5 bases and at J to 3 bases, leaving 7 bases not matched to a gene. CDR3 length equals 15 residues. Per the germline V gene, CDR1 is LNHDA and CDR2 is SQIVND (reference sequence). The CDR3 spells CASSAPDRGFYEQYF. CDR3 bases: TGTGCCAGTAGTGCCCCGGACAGGGGGTTCTACGAGCAGTACTTC. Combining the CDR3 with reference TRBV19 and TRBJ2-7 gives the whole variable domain DGGITQSPKYLFRKEGQNVTLSCEQNLNHDAMYWYRQDPGQGLRLIYYSQIVNDFQKGDIAEGYSVSREKKESFPLTVTSAQKNPTAFYLCASSAPDRGFYEQYFGPGTRLTVT.

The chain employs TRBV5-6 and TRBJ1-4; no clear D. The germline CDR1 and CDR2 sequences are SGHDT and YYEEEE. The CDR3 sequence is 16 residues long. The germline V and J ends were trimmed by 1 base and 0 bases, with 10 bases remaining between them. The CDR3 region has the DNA TGTGCCAGCAGCTTGCTGGAGGGTCCAACTAATGAAAAACTGTTTTTT. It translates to CASSLLEGPTNEKLFF.

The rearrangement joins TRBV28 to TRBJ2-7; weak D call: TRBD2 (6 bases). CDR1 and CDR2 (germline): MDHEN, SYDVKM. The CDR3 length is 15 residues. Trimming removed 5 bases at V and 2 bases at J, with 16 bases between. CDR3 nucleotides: TGTGCCAGCAGTCCAAGTGCGGGGATGACCTACGAGCAGTACTTC. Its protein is CASSPSAGMTYEQYF.

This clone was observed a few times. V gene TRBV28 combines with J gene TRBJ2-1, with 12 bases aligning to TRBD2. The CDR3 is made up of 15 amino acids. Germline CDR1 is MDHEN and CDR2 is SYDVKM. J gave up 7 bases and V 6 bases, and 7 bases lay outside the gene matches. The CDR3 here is CASSPLAGGKNEQFF. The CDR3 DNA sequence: TGTGCCAGCAGCCCACTAGCGGGGGGAAAGAATGAGCAGTTCTTC.

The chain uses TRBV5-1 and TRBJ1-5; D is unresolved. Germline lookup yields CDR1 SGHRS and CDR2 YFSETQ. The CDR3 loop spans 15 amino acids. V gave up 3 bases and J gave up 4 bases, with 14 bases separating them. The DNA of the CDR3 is TGCGCCAGCAGCTGGGCGGGCGATGGGAATCAGCCCCAGCATTTT. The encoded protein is CASSWAGDGNQPQHF.

In nucleotides, the CDR3 is TGTGCCAGCAGCGTAGCCGGGAACACTGAAGCTTTCTTT. It encodes CASSVAGNTEAFF. The gene calls are TRBV9 and TRBJ1-1; D uncertain. This CDR3 spans 13 amino acids. CDR1 and CDR2 from the germline V gene are SGDLS and YYNGEE. The V end lost 0 bases, the J end lost 1 base, and 4 bases lay between the germline ends. Complete variable domain (other parts from reference TRBV9 and TRBJ1-1): DSGVTQTPKHLITATGQRVTLRCSPRSGDLSVYWYQQSLDQGLQFLIQYYNGEERAKGNILERFSAQQFPDLHSELNLSSLELGDSALYFCASSVAGNTEAFFGQGTRLTVV.

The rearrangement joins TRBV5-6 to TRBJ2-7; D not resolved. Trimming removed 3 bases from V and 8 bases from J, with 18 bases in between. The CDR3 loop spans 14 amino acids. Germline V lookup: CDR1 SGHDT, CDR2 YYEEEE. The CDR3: CASSSHHWPIQQYF. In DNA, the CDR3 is TGTGCCAGCAGCTCCCACCATTGGCCCATCCAGCAGTACTTC.

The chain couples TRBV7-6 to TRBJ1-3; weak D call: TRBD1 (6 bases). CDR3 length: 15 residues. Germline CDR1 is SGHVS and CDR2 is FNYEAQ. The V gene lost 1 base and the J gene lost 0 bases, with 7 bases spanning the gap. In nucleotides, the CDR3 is TGTGCCAGCAGCTTAGTAGGGGGCTCTGGAAACACCATATATTTT. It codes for CASSLVGGSGNTIYF.

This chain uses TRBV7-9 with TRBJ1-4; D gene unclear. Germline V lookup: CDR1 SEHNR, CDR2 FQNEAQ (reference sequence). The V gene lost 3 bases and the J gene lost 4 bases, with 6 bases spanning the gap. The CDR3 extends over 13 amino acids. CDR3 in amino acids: CASSFYLNEKLFF. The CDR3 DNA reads TGTGCCAGCAGCTTCTATCTTAATGAAAAACTGTTTTTT.

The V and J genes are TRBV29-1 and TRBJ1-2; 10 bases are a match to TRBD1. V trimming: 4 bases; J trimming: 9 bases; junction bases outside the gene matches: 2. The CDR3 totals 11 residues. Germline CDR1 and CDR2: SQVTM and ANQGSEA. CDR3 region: CSVGQGASYTF. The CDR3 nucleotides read TGCAGCGTTGGACAGGGGGCTAGCTACACCTTC.

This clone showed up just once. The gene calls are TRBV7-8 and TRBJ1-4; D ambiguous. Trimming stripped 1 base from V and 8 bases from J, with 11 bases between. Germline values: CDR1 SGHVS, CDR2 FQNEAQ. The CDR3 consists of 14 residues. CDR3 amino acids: CASSLEGDFEKLFF. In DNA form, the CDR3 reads TGTGCCAGCAGCTTAGAGGGAGATTTCGAAAAACTGTTTTTT.

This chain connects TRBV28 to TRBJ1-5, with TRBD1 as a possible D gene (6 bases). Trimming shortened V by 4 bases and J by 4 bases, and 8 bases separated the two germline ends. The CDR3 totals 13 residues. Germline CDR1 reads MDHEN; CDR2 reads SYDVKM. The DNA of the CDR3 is TGTGCCAGCAGTTCTACAGGGAATCAGCCCCAGCATTTT. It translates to CASSSTGNQPQHF.

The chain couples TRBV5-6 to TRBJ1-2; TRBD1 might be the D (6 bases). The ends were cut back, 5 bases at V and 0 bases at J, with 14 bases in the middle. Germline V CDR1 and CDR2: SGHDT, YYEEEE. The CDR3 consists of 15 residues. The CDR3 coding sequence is TGTGCCAGCAGTTTCTTAGGGGGAGCTAACTATGGCTACACCTTC. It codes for CASSFLGGANYGYTF. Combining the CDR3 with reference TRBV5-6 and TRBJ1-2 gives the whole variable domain DAGVTQSPTHLIKTRGQQVTLRCSPKSGHDTVSWYQQALGQGPQFIFQYYEEEERQRGNFPDRFSGHQFPNYSSELNVNALLLGDSALYLCASSFLGGANYGYTFGSGTRLTVV.

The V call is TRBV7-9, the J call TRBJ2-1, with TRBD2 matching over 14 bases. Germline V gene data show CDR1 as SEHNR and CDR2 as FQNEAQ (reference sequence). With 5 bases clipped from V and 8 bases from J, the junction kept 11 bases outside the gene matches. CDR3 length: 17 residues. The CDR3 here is CASSQGGLAGEVYEQFF. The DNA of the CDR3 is TGTGCCAGCAGCCAAGGGGGACTAGCGGGAGAGGTTTATGAGCAGTTCTTC.

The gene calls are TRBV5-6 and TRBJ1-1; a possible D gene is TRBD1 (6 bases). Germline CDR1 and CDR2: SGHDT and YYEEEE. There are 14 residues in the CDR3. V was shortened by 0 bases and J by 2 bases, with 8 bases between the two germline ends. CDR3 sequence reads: CASSLGTVNTEAFF. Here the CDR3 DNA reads TGTGCCAGCAGCTTGGGGACAGTAAACACTGAAGCTTTCTTT.

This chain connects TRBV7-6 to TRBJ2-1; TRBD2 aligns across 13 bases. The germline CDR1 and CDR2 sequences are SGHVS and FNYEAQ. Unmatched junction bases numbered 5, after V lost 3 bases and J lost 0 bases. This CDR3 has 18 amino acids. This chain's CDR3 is CASSLTSGRPGSYNEQFF. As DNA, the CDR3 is TGTGCCAGCAGCTTGACTAGCGGGAGGCCCGGCTCCTACAATGAGCAGTTCTTC.

The CDR3 region is CASSSDRGDSPLHF. CDR3 nucleotide sequence: TGTGCCAGTAGTTCCGACAGGGGAGATTCACCCCTCCACTTT. This sequence joins TRBV19 and TRBJ1-6; 8 bases are shared with TRBD1. Germline trimming cut 5 bases from V and 8 bases from J; bases unmatched to any gene: 5. Germline V CDR1 and CDR2: LNHDA, SQIVND (reference sequence). This CDR3 is built from 14 residues.

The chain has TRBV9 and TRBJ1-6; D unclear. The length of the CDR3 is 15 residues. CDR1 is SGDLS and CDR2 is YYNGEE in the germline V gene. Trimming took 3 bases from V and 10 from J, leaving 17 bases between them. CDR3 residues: CASSALDVGVSPLHF. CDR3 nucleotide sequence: TGTGCCAGCAGCGCCCTCGACGTAGGAGTGTCACCCCTCCACTTT.

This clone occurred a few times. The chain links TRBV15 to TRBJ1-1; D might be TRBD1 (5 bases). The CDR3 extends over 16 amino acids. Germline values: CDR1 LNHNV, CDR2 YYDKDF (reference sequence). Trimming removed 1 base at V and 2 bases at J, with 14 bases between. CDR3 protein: CATSRGGRPSNTEAFF. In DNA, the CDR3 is TGTGCCACCAGCAGAGGGGGCAGGCCATCCAACACTGAAGCTTTCTTT.

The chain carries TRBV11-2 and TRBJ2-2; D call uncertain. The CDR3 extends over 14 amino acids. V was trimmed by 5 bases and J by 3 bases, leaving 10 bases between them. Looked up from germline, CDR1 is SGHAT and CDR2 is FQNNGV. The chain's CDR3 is CASSPSTHTGELFF. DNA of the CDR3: TGTGCCAGCAGCCCCTCTACGCACACCGGGGAGCTGTTTTTT.

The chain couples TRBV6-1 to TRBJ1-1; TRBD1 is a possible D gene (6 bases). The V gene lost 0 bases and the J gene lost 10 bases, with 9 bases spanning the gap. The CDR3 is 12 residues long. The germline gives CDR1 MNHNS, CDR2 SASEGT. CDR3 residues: CASSEAGGAAFF. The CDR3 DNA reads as TGTGCCAGCAGTGAAGCAGGGGGGGCAGCTTTCTTT.

The CDR3 sequence: CASSFFAGQDWRTSKNIQYF. CDR3 bases: TGCGCCAGCAGCTTCTTTGCGGGACAGGACTGGAGGACGTCCAAAAACATTCAGTACTTC. This chain links TRBV5-1 with TRBJ2-4; 8 positions match TRBD1. CDR3 length: 20 residues. Germline assignment: CDR1 SGHRS and CDR2 YFSETQ. V was pared by 2 bases and J by 2 bases, with 18 bases of the junction left unmatched.

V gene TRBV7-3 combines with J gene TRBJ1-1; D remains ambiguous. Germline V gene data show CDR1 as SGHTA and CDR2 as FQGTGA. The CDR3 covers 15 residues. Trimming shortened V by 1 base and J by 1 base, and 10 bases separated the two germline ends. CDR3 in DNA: TGTGCCAGCAGCTTAAATCCCAGAGGGAACACTGAAGCTTTCTTT. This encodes CASSLNPRGNTEAFF.

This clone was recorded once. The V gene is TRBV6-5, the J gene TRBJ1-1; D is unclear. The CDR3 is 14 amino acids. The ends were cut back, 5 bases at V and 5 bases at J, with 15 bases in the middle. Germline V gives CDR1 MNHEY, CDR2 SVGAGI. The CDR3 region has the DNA TGTGCCAGCAGTCCGCAGTCTAGAGGGACTGAAGCTTTCTTT. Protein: CASSPQSRGTEAFF.

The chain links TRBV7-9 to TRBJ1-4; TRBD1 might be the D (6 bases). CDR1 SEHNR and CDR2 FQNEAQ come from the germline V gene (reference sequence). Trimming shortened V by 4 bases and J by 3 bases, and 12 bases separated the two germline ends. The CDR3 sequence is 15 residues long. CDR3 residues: CASSSGQKANEKLFF. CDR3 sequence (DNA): TGTGCCAGCAGCTCCGGACAGAAGGCTAATGAAAAACTGTTTTTT.

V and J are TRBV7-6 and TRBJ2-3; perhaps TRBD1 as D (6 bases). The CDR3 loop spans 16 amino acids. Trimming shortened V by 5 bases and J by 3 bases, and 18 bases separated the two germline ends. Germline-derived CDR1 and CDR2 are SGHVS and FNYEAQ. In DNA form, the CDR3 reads TGTGCCAGCAGCCGGCTACAGGGTGGGTCGACAGATACGCAGTATTTT. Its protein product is CASSRLQGGSTDTQYF. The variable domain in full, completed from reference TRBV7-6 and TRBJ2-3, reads GAGVSQSPRYKVTKRGQDVALRCDPISGHVSLYWYRQALGQGPEFLTYFNYEAQQDKSGLPNDRFSAERPEGSISTLTIQRTEQRDSAMYRCASSRLQGGSTDTQYFGPGTRLTVL.

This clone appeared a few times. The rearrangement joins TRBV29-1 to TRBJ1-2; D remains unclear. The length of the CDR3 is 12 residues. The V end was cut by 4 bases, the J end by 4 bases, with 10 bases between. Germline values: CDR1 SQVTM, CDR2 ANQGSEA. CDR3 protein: CSVATVTYGYTF. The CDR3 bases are TGCAGCGTTGCCACGGTAACCTATGGCTACACCTTC. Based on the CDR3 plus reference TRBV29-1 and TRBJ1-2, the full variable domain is SAVISQKPSRDICQRGTSLTIQCQVDSQVTMMFWYRQQPGQSLTLIATANQGSEATYESGFVIDKFPISRPNLTFSTLTVSNMSPEDSSIYLCSVATVTYGYTFGSGTRLTVV.